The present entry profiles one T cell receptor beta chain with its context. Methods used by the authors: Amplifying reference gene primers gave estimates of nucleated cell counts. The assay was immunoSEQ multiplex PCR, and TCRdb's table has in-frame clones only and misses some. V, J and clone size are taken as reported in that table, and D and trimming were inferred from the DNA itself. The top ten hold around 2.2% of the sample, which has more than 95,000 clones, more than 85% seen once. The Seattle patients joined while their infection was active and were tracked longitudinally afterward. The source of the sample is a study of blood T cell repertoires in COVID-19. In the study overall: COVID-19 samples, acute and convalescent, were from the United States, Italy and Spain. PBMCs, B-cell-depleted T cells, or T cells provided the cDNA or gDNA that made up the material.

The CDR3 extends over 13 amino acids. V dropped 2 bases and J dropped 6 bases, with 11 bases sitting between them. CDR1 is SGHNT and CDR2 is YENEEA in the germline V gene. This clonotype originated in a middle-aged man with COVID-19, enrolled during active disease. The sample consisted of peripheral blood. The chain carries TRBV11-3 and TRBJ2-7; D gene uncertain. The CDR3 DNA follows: TGTGCCAGCAGCTTATATCCAGGATCCGAGCAGTACTTC. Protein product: CASSLYPGSEQYF. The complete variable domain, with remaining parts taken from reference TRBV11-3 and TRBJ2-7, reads EAGVVQSPRYKIIEKKQPVAFWCNPISGHNTLYWYLQNLGQGPELLIRYENEEAVDDSQLPKDRFSAERLKGVDSTLKIQPAELGDSAVYLCASSLYPGSEQYFGPGTRLTVT.